This TCR beta chain was recorded in a study of Ad26.COV2.S vaccination and SARS-CoV-2 variants. This sample's treatment: 19 received Ad26.COV2.S at low or high dose, single or two shots; about 5 received placebo; per-sample allocation not given. Collection of the samples took place on day 63 after the first injection of vaccine or placebo. Profiling relied on immunoSEQ multiplex PCR, and the TCRdb table lists in-frame clones only, not all of them. The data hold hundreds of thousands of clones, with 75% to 90% observed a single time. The sequence derives from a person aged 18-65 years who received the Ad26.COV2.S COVID-19 vaccine or a placebo. The material sequenced was peripheral blood, taken in a trial of Ad26.COV2.S vaccine versus placebo.

The CDR3 loop reads CASSQGPLDRDYGYTF. In DNA, the CDR3 is TGCGCCAGCAGCCAAGGGCCCCTTGACAGGGACTATGGCTACACCTTC. The chain joins TRBV4-1 to TRBJ1-2; 7 nucleotides match TRBD1. This CDR3 comprises 16 residues. V lost 1 base and J lost 3; bases outside the gene matches: 8. The germline CDR1 and CDR2 sequences are MGHRA and YSYEKL.